Below, 32 T cell receptor beta chains from the same sample are listed, as sequenced in a study of graft-versus-host responses after intestinal transplantation. Repertoires were generated with immunoSEQ multiplex PCR, while TCRdb's copy carries only in-frame clones and drops some. The sample lists approximately 32,000 clones, just under 95% occurring once. This material consisted of PBMCs, taken 16 days after intestinal transplant. The receptors here all came from a human patient who received an intestinal transplant, so some T cells may come from the graft donor.

CDR3 nucleotides: TGTGCCAGCAGTTTTACGCTAGCGGGGACCAATGAGCAGTTCTTC. Translation gives CASSFTLAGTNEQFF. This sequence joins TRBV28 and TRBJ2-1; 9 bases map to TRBD2. V shed 3 bases and J 6 bases; nucleotides not matched to a gene: 6. The germline CDR1 and CDR2 sequences are MDHEN and SYDVKM. This CDR3 has 15 residues. The full variable domain, with the rest looked up from reference TRBV28 and TRBJ2-1, is DVKVTQSSRYLVKRTGEKVFLECVQDMDHENMFWYRQDPGLGLRLIYFSYDVKMKEKGDIPEGYSVSREKKERFSLILESASTNQTSMYLCASSFTLAGTNEQFFGPGTRLTVL.

This sequence joins TRBV9 and TRBJ1-2; D unresolved. The CDR3 has 12 residues. Deletions cut 1 base from V and 3 bases from J, with 4 bases between. Germline CDR1 SGDLS, CDR2 YYNGEE. Here the CDR3 DNA reads TGTGCCAGCAGCGTATCTTACTATGGCTACACCTTC. Its translation is CASSVSYYGYTF. The entire variable domain, with the rest obtained from reference TRBV9 and TRBJ1-2, is as follows: DSGVTQTPKHLITATGQRVTLRCSPRSGDLSVYWYQQSLDQGLQFLIQYYNGEERAKGNILERFSAQQFPDLHSELNLSSLELGDSALYFCASSVSYYGYTFGSGTRLTVV.

The chain uses TRBV28 and TRBJ2-6; TRBD1 agrees at 9 bases. The V segment lost 3 bases and the J segment 0 bases; nucleotides outside the gene matches: 18. The germline gives CDR1 MDHEN, CDR2 SYDVKM. The length of the CDR3 is 22 residues. The CDR3 is CASSFPPLHRGLPTSGANVLTF. The DNA of the CDR3 is TGTGCCAGCAGTTTCCCCCCACTTCACAGGGGGCTCCCAACCTCTGGGGCCAACGTCCTGACTTTC.

The J gene is TRBJ1-2, the V gene TRBV28; D perhaps matches TRBD1 (5 bases). The length of the CDR3 is 14 residues. The V end was cut by 6 bases, the J end by 0 bases, with 11 bases between. Germline CDR1 MDHEN, CDR2 SYDVKM. CDR3 region: CASSHGTANYGYTF. The CDR3 region has the DNA TGTGCCAGCAGCCATGGGACGGCTAACTATGGCTACACCTTC.

The rearrangement links TRBV27 to TRBJ2-5, with D unresolved. Germline assignment: CDR1 MNHEY and CDR2 SMNVEV (reference sequence). V lost 2 bases, J lost 4 bases, and 14 bases lay in between. CDR3 length: 15 amino acids. The CDR3 region has the DNA TGTGCCAGCAGTTTAGGCCCCGGGTCGGGAGAGACCCAGTACTTC. As protein: CASSLGPGSGETQYF.

This chain connects TRBV11-3 to TRBJ1-1; the D is unclear. V gave up 1 base and J gave up 3 bases, with 3 bases separating them. This CDR3 has 12 amino acids. Germline V gene sequence: CDR1 SGHNT, CDR2 YENEEA. The CDR3 DNA follows: TGTGCCAGCAGCTTAGTGTACACTGAAGCTTTCTTT. This encodes CASSLVYTEAFF.

The V call is TRBV23-1, the J call TRBJ1-1; maybe TRBD1 (6 bases). TRBV23-1 is known as an ORF, though its function is uncertain. Trimming shortened V by 4 bases and J by 4 bases, and 22 bases separated the two germline ends. The CDR3 loop spans 17 amino acids. The CDR3 region is CASSPRGQGREGTEAFF. The CDR3 nucleotides are TGCGCCAGCAGTCCCCGGGGTCAGGGGCGCGAGGGCACTGAAGCTTTCTTT.

This sequence joins TRBV9 and TRBJ2-5; D ambiguous. TRBJ2-7 matches the DNA end more closely, so the J call is doubtful. The CDR3 covers 14 residues. Per the germline V gene, CDR1 is SGDLS and CDR2 is YYNGEE. Here the CDR3 reads CASSAAPSFYEQYF. CDR3 DNA sequence: TGTGCCAGCAGCGCCGCCCCCTCATTCTACGAGCAGTACTTC.

The sample holds one count of this clone. V gene TRBV7-9 combines with J gene TRBJ2-7; 10 bases fit TRBD2. The length of the CDR3 is 15 residues. J gave up 1 base and V 5 bases, and 5 bases lay outside the gene matches. The germline V gene encodes CDR1 SEHNR and CDR2 FQNEAQ (reference sequence). Here the CDR3 DNA reads TGTGCCAGCAGCCTAAGGACTAGCGGATCCTACGAGCAGTACTTC. This translates into CASSLRTSGSYEQYF.

CDR3 DNA: TGCGCCAGCAGCCAAGGAAGGGACGCATTGTACTTC. Amino acid sequence: CASSQGRDALYF. The rearrangement uses TRBV4-1 and TRBJ2-5; the D gene could be TRBD1 or TRBD2 (5 bases each). Trimming took off 1 base at V and 13 bases at J, with 13 bases between the two ends. Germline-derived CDR1 and CDR2 are MGHRA and YSYEKL. The CDR3 is 12 residues long.

The chain employs TRBV7-9 and TRBJ1-5, with D possibly being TRBD1 (5 bases). The germline V gene encodes CDR1 SEHNR and CDR2 FQNEAQ (reference sequence). The CDR3 loop spans 16 amino acids. V gave up 0 bases and J gave up 1 base, with 10 bases separating them. The CDR3 DNA reads as TGTGCCAGCAGCTTAGCGTCGCAGGGAAGCAATCAGCCCCAGCATTTT. Residues: CASSLASQGSNQPQHF.

J is TRBJ2-5 and V is TRBV2; 13 bases agree with TRBD2. With 5 bases clipped from V and 4 bases from J, the junction kept 7 bases outside the gene matches. The germline V gene has CDR1 SNHLY and CDR2 FYNNEI. This CDR3 contains 16 residues. The CDR3: CASSWTSGSYGETQYF. DNA of the CDR3: TGTGCCAGCAGTTGGACTAGCGGGAGCTATGGAGAGACCCAGTACTTC.

V gene TRBV6-5 combines with J gene TRBJ2-2; 7 bases map to TRBD1. Germline V gene sequence: CDR1 MNHEY, CDR2 SVGAGI. J was trimmed by 6 bases and V by 5 bases; bases with no gene match: 3. This CDR3 has 13 amino acids. CDR3 sequence: CASSPQGAGELFF. DNA for the CDR3: TGTGCCAGCAGTCCCCAGGGGGCCGGGGAGCTGTTTTTT.

This chain uses TRBV7-2 with TRBJ2-1; D perhaps matches TRBD2 (5 bases). The CDR3 extends over 16 amino acids. The germline CDR1 and CDR2 sequences are SGHTA and FQGNSA. V was clipped by 2 bases and J by 0 bases, with 11 bases between them. In DNA, the CDR3 is TGTGCCAGCAGCTTACGAGCGGAGAGCTCCTACAATGAGCAGTTCTTC. Translation: CASSLRAESSYNEQFF.

The gene calls are TRBV7-8 and TRBJ2-1, with 8 bases that match TRBD2. J lost 3 bases, V lost 1 base, and 2 bases had no gene match. The CDR3 totals 15 residues. Germline CDR1 reads SGHVS; CDR2 reads FQNEAQ. CDR3 DNA sequence: TGTGCCAGCAGCTTAGACGGGACTAGCTACAATGAGCAGTTCTTC. This gives the protein CASSLDGTSYNEQFF.

The rearrangement links TRBV28 to TRBJ2-1; maybe TRBD2 (5 bases). The V end lost 7 bases, the J end lost 0 bases, and 25 bases lay between the germline ends. The CDR3 covers 19 residues. CDR1 and CDR2 from the germline V gene are MDHEN and SYDVKM. The CDR3, as DNA: TGTGCCAGCATCAGTTTACTAGACGATACGGGGAGCTCCTACAATGAGCAGTTCTTC. It yields the protein CASISLLDDTGSSYNEQFF.

The V gene is TRBV5-1, the J gene TRBJ1-6; TRBD1 agrees at 8 bases. The CDR3 length is 16 residues. V lost 2 bases, J lost 6 bases, and 7 bases stayed unmatched. The germline V gene encodes CDR1 SGHRS and CDR2 YFSETQ. The CDR3 spells CASSFGLDRANSPLHF. In DNA form, the CDR3 reads TGCGCCAGCAGCTTCGGCTTGGACAGGGCTAATTCACCCCTCCACTTT.

The CDR3 region is CASSYGQGGYNEQFF. In DNA, the CDR3 is TGTGCCAGCAGCTACGGACAGGGGGGATACAATGAGCAGTTCTTC. The J gene is TRBJ2-1, the V gene TRBV5-6, with 10 bases lining up with TRBD1. Trimming at V came to 3 bases and at J to 4 bases, leaving 4 bases not matched to a gene. Per the germline V gene, CDR1 is SGHDT and CDR2 is YYEEEE. This CDR3 comprises 15 residues.

V is TRBV9 and J is TRBJ1-4; 7 positions agree with TRBD1. Germline trimming cut 4 bases from V and 6 bases from J; bases unmatched to any gene: 9. The CDR3 sequence is 15 residues long. Germline CDR1 and CDR2: SGDLS and YYNGEE. As DNA, the CDR3 is TGTGCCAGCAGCTCCAGGACAGGAGAACATGAAAAACTGTTTTTT. Protein product: CASSSRTGEHEKLFF.

This chain joins TRBV12-2 and TRBJ2-5; TRBD2, the D gene given by the table, was not confirmed from the DNA. TRBV12-2 is flagged as a pseudogene. The CDR3 has 15 amino acids. As DNA, the CDR3 is TGTGCAAGTCGCCCCTTGACTAGGCCCTCGGAGACCCAGTACTTC. It codes for CASRPLTRPSETQYF.

The chain is built from TRBV5-1 and TRBJ2-3; TRBD2 agrees at 11 bases. This CDR3 has 16 residues. V dropped 0 bases and J dropped 6; count of bases not matched to a gene: 6. CDR1 is SGHRS and CDR2 is YFSETQ in the germline V gene. For the CDR3, the DNA is TGCGCCAGCAGCTTGGAACTAGCGGGAGTTTCGGATACGCAGTATTTT. This sequence encodes CASSLELAGVSDTQYF.

The CDR3 bases are TGTGCCAGCAGTGAAGCGGGGGGGACAGGTCCCTACGAGCAGTACTTC. Translating it yields CASSEAGGTGPYEQYF. The rearrangement uses TRBV2 and TRBJ2-7, with D perhaps matching TRBD1 (8 bases). In germline, CDR1 is SNHLY, CDR2 FYNNEI. Trimming removed 0 bases from V and 2 bases from J, with 14 bases in between. This CDR3 spans 16 amino acids.

This chain uses TRBV25-1 with TRBJ2-7, with TRBD2 identical over 14 bases. There are 15 residues in the CDR3. CDR1 is MGHDK and CDR2 is SYGVNS in the germline V gene. Unmatched junction bases numbered 2, after V lost 2 bases and J lost 5 bases. In DNA form, the CDR3 reads TGTGCCAGCAGTGAAGGGACTAGCGGGAGAAACGAGCAGTACTTC. Translating gives CASSEGTSGRNEQYF.

This chain's CDR3 is CASSFGSSSYNEQFF. CDR3 DNA: TGTGCCAGCAGTTTTGGGTCGAGCTCCTACAATGAGCAGTTCTTC. This sequence joins TRBV28 and TRBJ2-1, with D uncertain. This CDR3 is built from 15 residues. V was cut by 3 bases and J by 0 bases, with 9 bases left in between. Germline-derived CDR1 and CDR2 are MDHEN and SYDVKM.

This clone is a singleton in its sample. V gene TRBV5-6 combines with J gene TRBJ2-4; no reliable D call. From germline, CDR1 is SGHDT and CDR2 YYEEEE. The V and J ends lost 1 base and 7 bases respectively, with 12 bases between them. The CDR3 is 14 residues long. The CDR3 here is CASSLMEPLNIQYF. In nucleotides, the CDR3 is TGTGCCAGCAGCTTGATGGAACCCCTGAACATTCAGTACTTC.

V usage is TRBV4-1 and J usage is TRBJ2-7; TRBD2 matches 8 bases. CDR1 is MGHRA and CDR2 is YSYEKL in the germline V gene. The CDR3 has 15 amino acids. V lost 4 bases, J lost 6 bases, and 11 bases stayed unmatched. The CDR3 DNA reads as TGCGCCAGCAGCCCCCGGGGGAGCGGGAGAGGCGAGCAGTACTTC. Protein product: CASSPRGSGRGEQYF.

Concerning this clone: The same CDR3 arises from other DNA sequences in this sample as well. The chain has TRBV9 and TRBJ2-7; perhaps TRBD2 as D (5 bases). Germline CDR1 reads SGDLS; CDR2 reads YYNGEE. The CDR3 is 14 residues long. V lost 5 bases and J 0 bases, leaving 12 bases between the germline ends. The CDR3 protein is CASSEGGVSYEQYF. The CDR3 bases are TGTGCCAGCAGTGAGGGTGGGGTCTCCTACGAGCAGTACTTC.

The chain combines TRBV7-9 with TRBJ2-5; 8 bases fit TRBD1. The J call could be wrong; TRBJ2-7 is a better fit for the DNA end. The germline V gene encodes CDR1 SEHNR and CDR2 FQNEAQ (reference sequence). The CDR3 length is 15 residues. For the CDR3, the DNA is TGTGCCAGCAGCTTAGTCGGGACAGGTGGTGGCGAGCAGTACTTC. Its translation is CASSLVGTGGGEQYF.

V gene TRBV6-6 combines with J gene TRBJ2-1; 8 positions agree with TRBD2. The trim removed 7 bases at V and 4 bases at J, leaving 9 bases unmatched. The CDR3 totals 15 residues. Germline CDR1 and CDR2: MNHNY and SVGAGI (reference sequence). CDR3: CASTQYLAGYNEQFF. The CDR3 DNA is TGTGCCAGCACCCAGTACCTAGCGGGTTACAATGAGCAGTTCTTC.

This clone was found a few times. The chain joins TRBV15 to TRBJ2-2, with D hard to call. Between the trimmed V and J ends, which lost 0 bases and 7 bases, there was a span of 12 bases. This CDR3 is built from 15 residues. CDR1 is LNHNV and CDR2 is YYDKDF in the germline V gene (reference sequence). The CDR3 DNA reads TGTGCCACCAGCAGAGATCTGGGTGCGGACGGGGAGCTGTTTTTT. Its protein is CATSRDLGADGELFF.

This chain links TRBV18 with TRBJ2-1; the D is unclear. The length of the CDR3 is 14 residues. The V end was cut by 2 bases, the J end by 3 bases, with 8 bases between. Germline V gene sequence: CDR1 KGHSH, CDR2 LQKENI. The CDR3 protein is CASSPGSVYNEQFF. As DNA, the CDR3 is TGTGCCAGCTCACCAGGCTCGGTCTACAATGAGCAGTTCTTC.

This sequence joins TRBV28 and TRBJ1-1; 11 bases match TRBD1. CDR1 and CDR2 from the germline V gene are MDHEN and SYDVKM. V was clipped by 6 bases and J by 1 base; unmatched bases: 1. This CDR3 spans 14 amino acids. The CDR3 DNA follows: TGTGCCAGCAGGGGGACAGGGGGGAACACTGAAGCTTTCTTT. It encodes CASRGTGGNTEAFF.